The 26 T cell receptor beta chains reported below all come from one sample, sequenced in a study of T cells after yellow fever vaccination. TCRdb fed the 5' RACE reads into MiXCR, producing one record per CDR3 protein. The table shows 120,000 or so distinct CDR3 sequences, with approximately 8.4% occurring only once. The sequenced sample was CD8+ T cells sorted from PBMCs, obtained on the day of the yellow fever booster vaccination. These receptors came from a young man who received the YFV17D yellow fever vaccine.

This clonotype is a singleton in its sample. The V and J genes are TRBV9 and TRBJ1-4; 7 bases map to TRBD1. The germline CDR1 and CDR2 sequences are SGDLS and YYNGEE. CDR3 size: 14 residues. Trimming at V came to 1 base and at J to 8 bases, leaving 5 bases not matched to a gene. The CDR3 region is CASSVQGGGEKLFF. CDR3 coding DNA: TGTGCCAGCAGCGTACAGGGGGGAGGCGAAAAACTGTTTTTT.

The V gene is TRBV5-1, the J gene TRBJ2-1; 7 bases map to TRBD2. The CDR3 totals 16 residues. Germline V gene data show CDR1 as SGHRS and CDR2 as YFSETQ. V trimming: 1 base; J trimming: 9 bases; junction bases outside the gene matches: 13. The CDR3 DNA sequence: TGCGCCAGCAGCTTGCGGGGGGTCAGCGCTGAAATTGAGCAGTTCTTC. Translated: CASSLRGVSAEIEQFF.

This clonotype appeared a few times. The genes are TRBV7-9 and TRBJ1-1; D possibly corresponds to TRBD1 (6 bases). Trimming took off 0 bases at V and 1 base at J, with 15 bases between the two ends. CDR1 is SEHNR, CDR2 FQNEAQ, per germline (reference sequence). The CDR3 is made up of 17 amino acids. The CDR3 spells CASSLARAGAQNTEAFF. The DNA for the CDR3 is TGTGCCAGCAGCTTAGCCAGGGCAGGGGCCCAGAACACTGAAGCTTTCTTT.

This clonotype was picked up a small number of times. The chain combines TRBV19 with TRBJ1-1; 9 bases align to TRBD1. The CDR3 has 14 amino acids. From germline, CDR1 is LNHDA and CDR2 SQIVND (reference sequence). J gave up 4 bases and V 6 bases, and 6 bases lay outside the gene matches. The CDR3 nucleotides read TGTGCCAGTAGCGTACAGGGGGCTGGCACTGAAGCTTTCTTT. It yields the protein CASSVQGAGTEAFF.

The chain combines TRBV7-2 with TRBJ2-1; the match to TRBD1 covers 8 bases. J was trimmed by 9 bases and V by 1 base; bases with no gene match: 11. Germline lookup yields CDR1 SGHTA and CDR2 FQGNSA. This CDR3 has 16 residues. The CDR3 here is CASSLGRQGAYAEQFF. CDR3 bases: TGTGCCAGCAGCTTAGGAAGGCAGGGGGCCTACGCTGAGCAGTTCTTC.

This clonotype was recorded many times. The V and J genes are TRBV20-1 and TRBJ2-5; maybe TRBD2 (6 bases). The CDR3 totals 15 residues. V gave up 6 bases and J gave up 5 bases, with 22 bases separating them. The germline V gene encodes CDR1 DFQATT and CDR2 SNEGSKA (reference sequence). CDR3: CSAGTVTNFRETQYF. The CDR3, as DNA: TGCAGTGCGGGGACTGTGACGAACTTTAGGGAGACCCAGTACTTC.

This clonotype was recorded a few times. This chain uses TRBV19 with TRBJ2-1, with D hard to call. The CDR3 spans 15 residues. The V end was cut by 1 base, the J end by 4 bases, with 11 bases between. Germline CDR1 reads LNHDA; CDR2 reads SQIVND (reference sequence). DNA of the CDR3: TGTGCCAGTAGTATAGCCCAAACGGGTTACAATGAGCAGTTCTTC. As protein: CASSIAQTGYNEQFF.

This clonotype was counted a few times. The genes are TRBV6-6 and TRBJ2-5; TRBD1 aligns across 7 bases. The V gene's germline CDR1 is MNHNY and CDR2 SVGAGI (reference sequence). With 7 bases clipped from V and 5 bases from J, the junction kept 13 bases outside the gene matches. This CDR3 has 15 residues. CDR3 loop: CASIPGQVGRETQYF. DNA for the CDR3: TGTGCCAGCATACCAGGACAGGTGGGTCGGGAGACCCAGTACTTC.

V gene TRBV30 combines with J gene TRBJ1-1, with unresolved D. The CDR3 sequence is 13 residues long. The V gene's germline CDR1 is GTSNPN and CDR2 SVGIG (reference sequence). Trimming removed 2 bases at V and 1 base at J, with 8 bases between. The CDR3 bases are TGTGCCTGGAGTCAAGACGGGAACACTGAAGCTTTCTTT. Residues: CAWSQDGNTEAFF.

This chain joins TRBV7-9 and TRBJ2-7; D is tentatively TRBD1 or TRBD2 (5 bases each). Germline V gene sequence: CDR1 SEHNR, CDR2 FQNEAQ (reference sequence). CDR3 length: 15 residues. The V gene lost 4 bases and the J gene lost 5 bases, with 18 bases spanning the gap. The CDR3 loop is CASSSLGPTSNEQYV. The CDR3 bases are TGTGCCAGCAGCTCGCTGGGACCGACTTCCAACGAGCAGTACGTC.

The rearrangement uses TRBV6-1 and TRBJ1-5; D ambiguous. The CDR3 covers 15 residues. Germline CDR1 reads MNHNS; CDR2 reads SASEGT. V was clipped by 6 bases and J by 2 bases, with 14 bases between them. The CDR3 region has the DNA TGTGCCAGCAGCGCGAGTATGGGAGGCAATCAGCCCCAGCATTTT. Translated, it gives CASSASMGGNQPQHF.

A few counts support this clonotype. The chain couples TRBV4-1 to TRBJ2-7; the match to TRBD1 covers 8 bases. Germline assignment: CDR1 MGHRA and CDR2 YSYEKL. The CDR3 runs to 15 residues. Germline trimming cut 0 bases from V and 2 bases from J; bases unmatched to any gene: 3. CDR3 amino acids: CASSQDTGGPYEQYV. CDR3 DNA: TGCGCCAGCAGCCAAGACACAGGGGGGCCCTACGAGCAGTACGTC.

This clonotype was counted only a few times. V gene TRBV24-1 combines with J gene TRBJ2-6, with a tentative D call TRBD2 (5 bases). The V gene's germline CDR1 is KGHDR and CDR2 SFDVKD. Trimming cost V 4 bases and J 0 bases, with 9 bases left between them. The length of the CDR3 is 16 residues. CDR3 sequence (DNA): TGTGCCACCAGTGACCCTAGCTCCTCTGGGGCCAACGTCCTGACTTTC. It is translated as CATSDPSSSGANVLTF.

This clonotype was observed a handful of times. The J gene is TRBJ2-7, the V gene TRBV2, with TRBD1 matching 8 bases. Germline V CDR1 and CDR2: SNHLY, FYNNEI. The V gene end was trimmed by 7 bases and the J gene end by 0 bases; junction bases not matched to a gene: 5. This CDR3 has 14 amino acids. In DNA, the CDR3 is TGTGCCAGCATCCCGGGACAGGTCTCCTACGAGCAGTACGTC. Protein: CASIPGQVSYEQYV.

This clonotype was seen many times. This sequence joins TRBV12-3 or TRBV12-4 and TRBJ2-5; D possibly corresponds to TRBD2 (5 bases). The CDR3 contains 17 residues. Trimming left V 4 bases short and J 5 bases short, with 23 bases between. The CDR3 reads CASSSKRTALTGETQYF. The CDR3 region has the DNA TGTGCCAGCAGTTCCAAAAGGACCGCCCTTACGGGGGAGACCCAGTACTTC.

At least ten counts were recorded for this clonotype. This sequence joins TRBV7-9 and TRBJ2-7; 9 bases are a match to TRBD1. The CDR3 covers 15 residues. With V trimmed by 4 bases and J by 5 bases, 9 bases remained unmatched. Germline lookup yields CDR1 SEHNR and CDR2 FQNEAQ (reference sequence). CDR3 in DNA: TGTGCCAGCAGCTCCTCCGGGACAGGGCTGGACGAGCAGTACTTC. Translated, it gives CASSSSGTGLDEQYF.

Many counts were recorded for this clonotype. The CDR3 sequence is CASSKDRERMTYEQYV. CDR3 coding DNA: TGTGCCAGCAGCAAAGATCGGGAACGGATGACCTACGAGCAGTACGTC. The chain uses TRBV21-1 and TRBJ2-7; no check of the table's D call, TRBD1, against the DNA was made. TRBV21-1 counts as a pseudogene. The CDR3 is 16 amino acids.

The V gene is TRBV6-5, the J gene TRBJ1-2; D is perhaps TRBD1 (5 bases). The V gene's germline CDR1 is MNHEY and CDR2 SVGAGI. Trimming shortened V by 5 bases and J by 7 bases, and 23 bases separated the two germline ends. The CDR3 contains 16 residues. The CDR3 DNA follows: TGTGCCAGCAGTCTTTCCGGACAACATGCAAAGTCTGGCTACACCTTC. This codes for CASSLSGQHAKSGYTF.

This clonotype was seen only a few times. The genes are TRBV5-4 and TRBJ1-1; 8 positions agree with TRBD1. The CDR3 totals 14 residues. Germline trimming cut 4 bases from V and 5 bases from J; bases unmatched to any gene: 7. Germline lookup yields CDR1 SGHNT and CDR2 YYREEE (reference sequence). The CDR3 sequence: CASSSTRGRTEAFF. CDR3 nucleotide sequence: TGTGCCAGCAGCAGTACCAGGGGGCGGACTGAAGCTTTCTTT.

This clonotype has at least ten counts. The chain recombines TRBV7-9 with TRBJ2-2, with 11 bases identical to TRBD2. The CDR3 loop spans 21 amino acids. Germline V gives CDR1 SEHNR, CDR2 FQNEAQ (reference sequence). Trimming removed 5 bases from V and 0 bases from J; junction bases left unmatched: 17. The CDR3 DNA sequence: TGTGCCAGCAGCCCCACCCCCGGGACTAGCGGTGCCCCGACGAACACCGGGGAGCTGTTTTTT. Encoded protein: CASSPTPGTSGAPTNTGELFF.

The chain joins TRBV12-3 or TRBV12-4 to TRBJ1-3, with TRBD1 identical over 7 bases. This CDR3 comprises 14 residues. Trimming cost V 2 bases and J 5 bases; bases outside gene matches: 3. The CDR3 nucleotides are TGTGCCAGCAGTTTAAGGGGACAGAGAAACACCATATATTTT. This sequence encodes CASSLRGQRNTIYF.

This clonotype was picked up a small number of times. The V call is TRBV5-6, the J call TRBJ2-5, with a possible D match to TRBD2 (6 bases). CDR1 SGHDT and CDR2 YYEEEE come from the germline V gene. Trimming cost V 0 bases and J 5 bases, with 11 bases left between them. The CDR3 is 14 amino acids. The CDR3 protein is CASSLARGRETQYF. CDR3 coding DNA: TGTGCCAGCAGCTTGGCCCGAGGGAGGGAGACCCAGTACTTC.

This clonotype was picked up a small number of times. CDR3 sequence: CASSYDKSPDTQYF. CDR3 DNA: TGTGCCAGCAGTTACGACAAGTCCCCAGATACGCAGTATTTT. The chain links TRBV12-3 or TRBV12-4 to TRBJ2-3; D is uncertain. The CDR3 loop spans 14 amino acids. Trimming took 4 bases from V and 4 from J, leaving 12 bases between them.

The table lists this clonotype with a few counts. The genes are TRBV6-5 and TRBJ2-1; D is possibly TRBD1 or TRBD2 (6 bases each). Germline CDR1 and CDR2: MNHEY and SVGAGI. The CDR3 spans 18 residues. Trimming left V 2 bases short and J 0 bases short, with 17 bases between. CDR3 DNA: TGTGCCAGCAGTTACAGGTTGGGGGGCGGAAGCTCCTACAATGAGCAGTTCTTC. Translation gives CASSYRLGGGSSYNEQFF.

This clonotype has a handful of counts. The V gene is TRBV11-3, the J gene TRBJ2-1; D may match TRBD1 or TRBD2 (5 bases each). The CDR3 consists of 15 residues. The germline gives CDR1 SGHNT, CDR2 YENEEA. Trimming removed 2 bases from V and 0 bases from J, with 8 bases in between. The CDR3 protein is CASSLPGRSYNEQFF. The CDR3 DNA sequence: TGTGCCAGCAGCTTACCGGGGCGCTCCTACAATGAGCAGTTCTTC.

The chain couples TRBV5-1 to TRBJ2-7; TRBD2 matches at 8 bases. Germline assignment: CDR1 SGHRS and CDR2 YFSETQ. The CDR3 spans 15 residues. Trimming removed 5 bases from V and 1 base from J; junction bases left unmatched: 8. As DNA, the CDR3 is TGCGCCAGCAGGGCGGAGCGGGGGAGATCCTACGAGCAGTACTTC. This translates into CASRAERGRSYEQYF.